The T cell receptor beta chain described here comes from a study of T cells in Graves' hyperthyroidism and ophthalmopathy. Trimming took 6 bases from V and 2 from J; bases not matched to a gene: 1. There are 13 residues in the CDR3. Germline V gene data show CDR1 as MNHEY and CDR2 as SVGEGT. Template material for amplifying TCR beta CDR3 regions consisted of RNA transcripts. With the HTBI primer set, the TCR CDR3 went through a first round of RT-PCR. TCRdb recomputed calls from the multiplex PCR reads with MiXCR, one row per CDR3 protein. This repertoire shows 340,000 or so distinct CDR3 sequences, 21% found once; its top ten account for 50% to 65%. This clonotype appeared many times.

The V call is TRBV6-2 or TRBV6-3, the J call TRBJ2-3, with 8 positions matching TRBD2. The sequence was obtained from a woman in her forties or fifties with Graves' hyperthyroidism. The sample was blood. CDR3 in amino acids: CASRAGATDTQYF. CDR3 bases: TGTGCCAGCAGAGCGGGAGCCACAGATACGCAGTATTTT.